One and the same sample provided the 10 T cell receptor beta chains below, sequenced in a study of blood T cell repertoires in COVID-19. Sequenced by immunoSEQ multiplex PCR; TCRdb stores in-frame clones only, minus some. The sample lists about 15,000 clones, approximately 91% occurring once. Material: peripheral blood. These receptors all stem from a woman older than 75 with COVID-19, enrolled during active disease.

This sequence joins TRBV7-2 and TRBJ2-1, with a possible D match to TRBD2 (5 bases). In germline, CDR1 is SGHTA, CDR2 FQGNSA. CDR3 length: 15 residues. V lost 4 bases and J lost 0, with 10 bases in between. The DNA for the CDR3 is TGTGCCAGCAGCTCCAGGACTTTCTCCTACAATGAGCAGTTCTTC. Translating gives CASSSRTFSYNEQFF.

The chain is built from TRBV5-6 and TRBJ1-6; TRBD1 matches 8 bases. The CDR3 length is 16 residues. Germline V CDR1 and CDR2: SGHDT, YYEEEE. V dropped 6 bases and J dropped 0; count of bases not matched to a gene: 5. CDR3 protein: CASTQGASSYNSPLHF. DNA for the CDR3: TGTGCCAGCACTCAGGGGGCGAGCTCCTATAATTCACCCCTCCACTTT.

The chain is built from TRBV29-1 and TRBJ1-1; tentatively, D is TRBD1 (5 bases). The CDR3 has 13 residues. Germline V lookup: CDR1 SQVTM, CDR2 ANQGSEA. With 6 bases removed from V and 0 bases from J, the gap between germline ends came to 11 bases. The chain's CDR3 is CSVADSMNTEAFF. The DNA of the CDR3 is TGCAGCGTAGCCGACAGCATGAACACTGAAGCTTTCTTT. The complete variable domain, with remaining parts taken from reference TRBV29-1 and TRBJ1-1, reads SAVISQKPSRDICQRGTSLTIQCQVDSQVTMMFWYRQQPGQSLTLIATANQGSEATYESGFVIDKFPISRPNLTFSTLTVSNMSPEDSSIYLCSVADSMNTEAFFGQGTRLTVV.

The chain joins TRBV11-2 to TRBJ2-3; D might be TRBD1 (6 bases). Trimming cost V 11 bases and J 4 bases, with 19 bases left between them. This CDR3 comprises 14 residues. Germline CDR1 reads SGHAT; CDR2 reads FQNNGV. CDR3 DNA: TGTGCCTCCCGGTGGGACATTTCGTCAGATACGCAGTATTTT. This sequence encodes CASRWDISSDTQYF.

V and J are TRBV6-6 and TRBJ1-2, with a possible D match to TRBD1 (6 bases). The CDR3 runs 13 residues. V lost 4 bases and J lost 5, with 11 bases in between. Germline loops: CDR1 MNHNY, CDR2 SVGAGI (reference sequence). The CDR3: CASSSGASYGYTF. CDR3 bases: TGTGCCAGCAGTTCAGGGGCCTCGTATGGCTACACCTTC.

The chain joins TRBV13 to TRBJ2-3, with 8 bases identical to TRBD2. The J segment lost 7 bases and the V segment lost 1 base, leaving 22 bases of the junction unmatched. Germline V lookup: CDR1 PRHDT, CDR2 FYEKMQ (reference sequence). This CDR3 is 20 amino acids long. CDR3: CASSLVSGLAGSPPPNTQYF. In DNA form, the CDR3 reads TGTGCCAGCAGCTTAGTTTCAGGTCTAGCGGGTAGTCCGCCTCCCAATACGCAGTATTTT.

In its sample, this clone was seen once. This chain uses TRBV27 with TRBJ1-1; the match to TRBD1 covers 9 bases. Germline lookup yields CDR1 MNHEY and CDR2 SMNVEV (reference sequence). After removal of 4 bases from V and 4 bases from J, the junction contained 1 base not matched to a gene. The CDR3 covers 13 residues. CDR3 sequence: CASSWDRATEAFF. CDR3 sequence (DNA): TGTGCCAGCAGTTGGGACAGGGCCACTGAAGCTTTCTTT.

This clone has only one observation. The chain recombines TRBV7-2 with TRBJ2-3, with unresolved D. Trimming cost V 5 bases and J 2 bases, with 5 bases left between them. The length of the CDR3 is 12 residues. From germline, CDR1 is SGHTA and CDR2 FQGNSA. CDR3 nucleotides: TGTGCCAGCAGCCGAGACACAGATACGCAGTATTTT. Translating gives CASSRDTDTQYF. Drawing the rest from reference TRBV7-2 and TRBJ2-3, the complete variable domain is GAGVSQSPSNKVTEKGKDVELRCDPISGHTALYWYRQSLGQGLEFLIYFQGNSAPDKSGLPSDRFSAERTGGSVSTLTIQRTQQEDSAVYLCASSRDTDTQYFGPGTRLTVL.

The V gene is TRBV4-2, the J gene TRBJ1-2; 9 bases fit TRBD1. Trimming at V came to 5 bases and at J to 5 bases, leaving 15 bases not matched to a gene. The CDR3 contains 17 residues. Germline CDR1 reads LGHNA; CDR2 reads YNFKEQ. The DNA of the CDR3 is TGTGCCAGCAGCGCAAACACTCGTGGACAGGGGAATTATGGCTACACCTTC. Residues: CASSANTRGQGNYGYTF.

This chain uses TRBV5-6 with TRBJ2-6, with D perhaps matching TRBD2 (6 bases). Germline assignment: CDR1 SGHDT and CDR2 YYEEEE. This CDR3 region has 15 residues. The germline V and J ends were trimmed by 4 bases and 0 bases, with 8 bases remaining between them. The CDR3 protein is CASSTSYSGANVLTF. DNA of the CDR3: TGTGCCAGCAGCACTAGCTACTCTGGGGCCAACGTCCTGACTTTC.